The rows below give T cell receptor beta chains drawn from one sample of a study of shared clonotypes between healthy human individuals. The data were produced by immunoSEQ multiplex PCR, yet TCRdb's version contains in-frame clones alone and is incomplete. The sample lists about 640,000 clones, around 72% occurring once. Specimen: memory CD4+ T cells sorted from blood. These receptors came from a woman aged 25-40 years in good health. Each CDR3 is given with its conserved first and last residue. The D gene is left open where the match is weak. The size field is filled for only some rows; it gives once, few, many or a size class.

J,size,length,V,D,CDR3,DNA
TRBJ2-1,-,17,TRBV18,TRBD2,CASSQETSGSLYNEQFF,TGTGCCAGCTCACAGGAGACTAGCGGGAGCCTTTACAATGAGCAGTTCTTC
TRBJ2-7,many,19,TRBV6-4,-,CASTGAVGGNRGRYYEQYF,TGTGCCAGCACCGGGGCGGTGGGAGGAAATAGGGGGAGATATTACGAGCAGTACTTC
TRBJ2-1,-,17,TRBV11-1,TRBD2,CASSPLAGGFSYNEQFF,TGTGCCAGCAGCCCCCTAGCGGGAGGGTTTTCCTACAATGAGCAGTTCTTC
TRBJ2-6,once,16,TRBV10-3,-,CAISESTRAGANVLTF,TGTGCCATCAGTGAGTCGACCAGGGCTGGGGCCAACGTCCTGACTTTC
TRBJ2-3,-,15,TRBV14,-,CASSPISWRKDTQYF,TGTGCCAGCAGCCCCATTTCTTGGAGAAAGGATACGCAGTATTTT
TRBJ1-1,-,13,TRBV11-2,-,CASSLSMNTEAFF,TGTGCCAGCAGCTTGTCGATGAACACTGAAGCTTTCTTT
TRBJ2-1,-,13,TRBV5-4,-,CASSLGSINEQFF,TGTGCCAGCAGTCTGGGTTCAATTAATGAGCAGTTCTTC
TRBJ1-1,-,13,TRBV19,-,CASKTGRNTEAFF,TGTGCCAGTAAGACAGGTAGGAACACTGAAGCTTTCTTT
TRBJ1-2,-,11,TRBV28,-,CASSAIYGYTF,TGTGCCAGCAGTGCGATATATGGCTACACCTTC
TRBJ2-5,few,13,TRBV18,-,CASSPSPQETQYF,TGTGCCAGCTCACCTAGTCCTCAAGAGACCCAGTACTTC
TRBJ2-3,-,14,TRBV14,-,CASSQETSWDTQYF,TGTGCCAGCAGCCAAGAAACTAGTTGGGATACGCAGTATTTT
TRBJ2-4,-,16,TRBV27,-,CASSLSKTPAKNIQYF,TGTGCCAGCAGTTTATCGAAGACCCCCGCCAAAAACATTCAGTACTTC
TRBJ2-7,few,15,TRBV28,TRBD1,CASRSLGQRTYEQYF,TGTGCCAGCAGATCTCTGGGACAGCGTACCTACGAGCAGTACTTC
TRBJ2-7,-,18,TRBV2,-,CASSEGRSGKTSSYEQYF,TGTGCCAGCAGTGAGGGTCGTTCGGGGAAAACCAGCTCCTACGAGCAGTACTTC
TRBJ2-1,-,16,TRBV12-5,TRBD2,CASGLASGSSYNEQFF,TGTGCTAGTGGTTTGGCTAGCGGCAGCTCCTACAATGAGCAGTTCTTC
TRBJ2-1,-,14,TRBV5-1,-,CASSEGLAYNEQFF,TGCGCCAGCAGCGAGGGACTGGCCTACAATGAGCAGTTCTTC
TRBJ2-7,-,16,TRBV5-6,-,CASSLANVRGKDEQYF,TGTGCCAGCAGCCTCGCCAACGTCCGGGGGAAGGACGAGCAGTACTTC
TRBJ1-2,few,16,TRBV6-6,TRBD1,CASTKTGGQGIYGYTF,TGTGCCAGCACCAAAACCGGGGGACAGGGGATCTATGGCTACACCTTC
TRBJ1-4,few,14,TRBV5-5,-,CASSLGYSHEKLFF,TGTGCCAGCAGCTTGGGTTACTCACACGAAAAACTGTTTTTT
TRBJ2-3,-,15,TRBV15,TRBD2,CATSRAREGTDTQYF,TGTGCCACCAGCAGGGCGCGGGAGGGGACAGATACGCAGTATTTT
TRBJ1-2,-,15,TRBV27,-,CASSLTVGQFYGYTF,TGTGCCAGCAGTTTAACGGTGGGGCAGTTCTATGGCTACACCTTC
TRBJ2-3,-,15,TRBV7-9,TRBD2,CASSSGGGGTDTQYF,TGTGCCAGCAGCTCCGGCGGGGGGGGCACAGATACGCAGTATTTT
TRBJ1-5,few,18,TRBV27,-,CASSLKAAQGFGNQPQHF,TGTGCCAGCAGTTTAAAAGCAGCCCAGGGGTTCGGCAATCAGCCCCAGCATTTT
TRBJ2-5,-,15,TRBV2,TRBD1,CASSRDRGGRETQYF,TGTGCCAGCAGTAGGGACAGGGGTGGTAGGGAGACCCAGTACTTC
TRBJ2-5,-,14,TRBV5-1,-,CASSGYLNQETQYF,TGCGCCAGCAGCGGTTACTTAAACCAAGAGACCCAGTACTTC
TRBJ2-7,-,14,TRBV5-1,-,CASSLGPGAYEQYF,TGCGCCAGCAGCTTAGGTCCGGGCGCCTACGAGCAGTACTTC
TRBJ2-4,-,12,TRBV28,-,CASSLRGNIQYF,TGTGCCAGCAGCCTTAGGGGAAACATTCAGTACTTC
TRBJ2-5,few,18,TRBV7-6,TRBD2,CASSPETGLAGRRETQYF,TGTGCCAGCAGCCCCGAAACCGGACTAGCGGGAAGGCGCGAGACCCAGTACTTC
TRBJ2-7,once,17,TRBV6-9,TRBD1,CASSPSRRDRGRYEQYF,TGTGCCAGCTCCCCCTCCCGCCGGGACAGGGGCCGCTACGAGCAGTACTTC
TRBJ2-6,-,13,TRBV28,-,CASSLSGANVLTF,TGTGCCAGCAGCCTCTCTGGGGCCAACGTCCTGACTTTC
TRBJ2-7,few,13,TRBV5-1,-,CASSPPVGFEQYF,TGCGCCAGCAGCCCACCGGTCGGTTTCGAGCAGTACTTC
TRBJ2-6,-,15,TRBV19,-,CASTGGVAGANVLTF,TGTGCCAGTACTGGCGGGGTCGCTGGGGCCAACGTCCTGACTTTC
TRBJ2-7,-,14,TRBV27,TRBD2,CASSSLAAPYEQYF,TGTGCCAGCAGTTCGCTAGCGGCCCCCTACGAGCAGTACTTC
TRBJ2-3,-,17,TRBV5-8,-,CASTQDGEVIVGDTQYF,TGTGCCAGCACCCAAGACGGAGAGGTTATTGTTGGGGATACGCAGTATTTT
TRBJ2-1,many,11,TRBV2,-,CASSERPEQFF,TGTGCCAGCAGTGAACGGCCCGAGCAGTTCTTC
TRBJ2-2,-,16,TRBV4-1,-,CASSQGRGTNTGELFF,TGCGCCAGCAGCCAAGGCAGGGGAACGAACACCGGGGAGCTGTTTTTT
TRBJ2-1,-,15,TRBV6-1,TRBD2,CASSGLAGGYNEQFF,TGTGCCAGCAGTGGACTAGCGGGAGGTTACAATGAGCAGTTCTTC
TRBJ2-7,-,14,TRBV28,TRBD1,CASSLAPGGYEQYF,TGTGCCAGCAGTTTAGCCCCAGGGGGCTACGAGCAGTACTTC
TRBJ2-7,-,14,TRBV19,-,CASSAGTGVREQYF,TGTGCCAGTAGCGCCGGGACGGGCGTTCGGGAGCAGTACTTC